These 5 T cell receptor beta chains share one sample of origin, sequenced in a study of shared T cell receptors in the human thymus. Sequencing used immunoSEQ multiplex PCR; TCRdb keeps in-frame clones, though not all of them. The data hold 650,000 to 950,000 clones, with roughly 88% observed a single time. This sample was shared with a second study, whose subject was human thymus T cells.

Material for sequencing was thymocytes. The origin of the receptors is a girl less than two years old with a congenital heart defect.

The V call is TRBV29-1, the J call TRBJ1-3, with TRBD1 matching over 9 bases. The CDR3 runs 15 residues. The J segment lost 3 bases and the V segment lost 7 bases, leaving 10 bases of the junction unmatched. Germline V gives CDR1 SQVTM, CDR2 ANQGSEA. The CDR3 is CSAGDGTGYGNTIYF. The CDR3 DNA follows: TGCAGCGCCGGGGATGGGACAGGGTATGGAAACACCATATATTTT.

The CDR3 DNA sequence: TGTGCCAGCAGTATTAACAGTCGGTACGAGCAGTACTTC. Protein: CASSINSRYEQYF. The chain uses TRBV2 and TRBJ2-7; D uncertain. The CDR3 sequence is 13 residues long. Germline CDR1 reads SNHLY; CDR2 reads FYNNEI. The V gene lost 5 bases and the J gene lost 4 bases, with 12 bases spanning the gap.

The V call is TRBV6-1, the J call TRBJ1-5, with 8 bases that match TRBD1. The CDR3 totals 16 residues. Germline V gene data show CDR1 as MNHNS and CDR2 as SASEGT. V lost 2 bases to trimming and J lost 6 bases; unmatched junction nucleotides: 9. For the CDR3, the DNA is TGTGCCAGCAGTGAATTGACAGGGGTGTGGAGTCAGCCCCAGCATTTT. Amino acids: CASSELTGVWSQPQHF.

The rearrangement links TRBV10-3 to TRBJ1-5; 9 nucleotides line up with TRBD1. With 7 bases clipped from V and 1 base from J, the junction kept 20 bases outside the gene matches. Germline lookup yields CDR1 ENHRY and CDR2 SYGVKD. This CDR3 spans 20 amino acids. The CDR3 protein is CAINLSGDRAERSSNQPQHF. Here the CDR3 DNA reads TGTGCCATCAACCTTTCCGGGGACAGGGCTGAACGTAGCAGCAATCAGCCCCAGCATTTT.

This clone showed up just a few times. The V and J genes are TRBV20-1 and TRBJ1-2; D is ambiguous. Germline CDR1 is DFQATT and CDR2 is SNEGSKA (reference sequence). V lost 0 bases, J lost 13 bases, and 6 bases lay in between. The CDR3 covers 9 residues. DNA of the CDR3: TGCAGTGCTAGAGATCGAGGCACCTTC. Translated, it gives CSARDRGTF.